These T cell receptor beta chains were read from a single sample in a study of blood T cell repertoires in COVID-19. This table comes from immunoSEQ multiplex PCR, and its TCRdb copy is limited to in-frame clones, with some not included. The sample lists 70,000 to 95,000 clones; more than 75% were seen once. The specimen was peripheral blood. The receptors stem from a human donor in a cohort sampled during active COVID-19. Each CDR3 is given with its conserved first and last residue. The D gene is left open where the match is weak. Clone size is stated in some rows and not others, as once, few, many or a class when expanded.

d_gene: .; v_gene: TRBV6-1; abundance: .; j_gene: TRBJ2-5; CDR3aa: CASSENRLGAGTQYF; CDR3nt: TGTGCCAGCAGTGAAAATCGATTGGGGGCCGGGACCCAGTACTTC
d_gene: TRBD1; v_gene: TRBV28; abundance: .; j_gene: TRBJ2-7; CDR3aa: CASRHQGDYEQYF; CDR3nt: TGTGCCAGCAGACACCAGGGGGACTACGAGCAGTACTTC
d_gene: .; v_gene: TRBV9; abundance: once; j_gene: TRBJ2-6; CDR3aa: CASGEGAAGANVLTF; CDR3nt: TGTGCCAGCGGGGAAGGGGCGGCTGGGGCCAACGTCCTGACTTTC
d_gene: .; v_gene: TRBV11-1; abundance: .; j_gene: TRBJ2-7; CDR3aa: CASSLVSTGEQYF; CDR3nt: TGTGCCAGCAGCTTAGTGTCCACTGGCGAGCAGTACTTC
d_gene: .; v_gene: TRBV21-1; abundance: .; j_gene: TRBJ2-1; CDR3aa: CASSKEKGQLAGAHNEQFF; CDR3nt: TGTGCCAGCAGCAAAGAGAAGGGACAGCTAGCGGGGGCACACAATGAGCAGTTCTTC
d_gene: TRBD1; v_gene: TRBV9; abundance: .; j_gene: TRBJ1-1; CDR3aa: CASSVDRGSTEAFF; CDR3nt: TGTGCCAGCAGCGTAGACAGGGGTAGCACTGAAGCTTTCTTT
d_gene: TRBD1; v_gene: TRBV28; abundance: few; j_gene: TRBJ1-5; CDR3aa: CASRMGQGHQPQHF; CDR3nt: TGTGCCAGCAGAATGGGACAGGGTCATCAGCCCCAGCATTTT
d_gene: TRBD1; v_gene: TRBV18; abundance: .; j_gene: TRBJ2-5; CDR3aa: CASSPPWTGTQETQYF; CDR3nt: TGTGCCAGCTCACCACCGTGGACAGGGACACAAGAGACCCAGTACTTC
d_gene: TRBD1; v_gene: TRBV10-2; abundance: .; j_gene: TRBJ1-4; CDR3aa: CASSDQTGGDEKLFF; CDR3nt: TGCGCCAGCAGTGACCAGACAGGGGGGGATGAAAAACTGTTTTTT
d_gene: TRBD1; v_gene: TRBV11-2; abundance: .; j_gene: TRBJ2-7; CDR3aa: CASSSRPTGSEEQYF; CDR3nt: TGTGCCAGCAGCTCCCGCCCGACAGGGAGTGAAGAGCAGTACTTC
d_gene: .; v_gene: TRBV10-3; abundance: .; j_gene: TRBJ2-1; CDR3aa: CAISEVAGRDNEQFF; CDR3nt: TGTGCCATCAGTGAGGTGGCGGGGCGCGACAATGAGCAGTTCTTC
d_gene: TRBD2; v_gene: TRBV28; abundance: .; j_gene: TRBJ2-1; CDR3aa: CASSGGLAVNEQFF; CDR3nt: TGTGCCAGCAGTGGAGGACTAGCGGTCAATGAGCAGTTCTTC
d_gene: .; v_gene: TRBV9; abundance: .; j_gene: TRBJ1-1; CDR3aa: CASSVEMDTEAFF; CDR3nt: TGTGCCAGCAGCGTTGAGATGGACACTGAAGCTTTCTTT
d_gene: TRBD1; v_gene: TRBV7-6; abundance: .; j_gene: TRBJ1-1; CDR3aa: CASSPTGMNTEAFF; CDR3nt: TGTGCCAGCAGCCCGACAGGGATGAACACTGAAGCTTTCTTT
d_gene: TRBD2; v_gene: TRBV28; abundance: many; j_gene: TRBJ2-1; CDR3aa: CASSRDRGGLAGIREQFF; CDR3nt: TGTGCCAGCAGCCGGGACAGGGGCGGACTAGCGGGAATACGTGAGCAGTTCTTC
d_gene: TRBD2; v_gene: TRBV30; abundance: .; j_gene: TRBJ2-3; CDR3aa: CAWVRAGAGTDTQYF; CDR3nt: TGTGCCTGGGTCAGAGCGGGAGCGGGCACAGATACGCAGTATTTT
d_gene: .; v_gene: TRBV7-2; abundance: .; j_gene: TRBJ2-1; CDR3aa: CASSLATAYSNEQFF; CDR3nt: TGTGCCAGCAGCTTAGCCACAGCATATTCCAATGAGCAGTTCTTC
d_gene: .; v_gene: TRBV2; abundance: .; j_gene: TRBJ2-7; CDR3aa: CASSAGPGYEQYF; CDR3nt: TGTGCCAGCAGTGCCGGGCCGGGATACGAGCAGTACTTC
d_gene: .; v_gene: TRBV5-1; abundance: .; j_gene: TRBJ1-2; CDR3aa: CASSLGRQGKIDGYTF; CDR3nt: TGCGCCAGCAGCTTGGGGCGGCAGGGTAAAATCGATGGCTACACCTTC
d_gene: TRBD1; v_gene: TRBV3-1/TRBV3-2; abundance: .; j_gene: TRBJ2-1; CDR3aa: CASSQNGQGDNEQFF; CDR3nt: TGTGCCAGCAGCCAAAACGGACAGGGGGACAATGAGCAGTTCTTC
d_gene: .; v_gene: TRBV7-2; abundance: .; j_gene: TRBJ2-5; CDR3aa: CASSSTPGVETQYF; CDR3nt: TGTGCCAGCAGCTCTACACCCGGGGTTGAGACCCAGTACTTC
d_gene: TRBD1; v_gene: TRBV5-4; abundance: .; j_gene: TRBJ1-2; CDR3aa: CASSLENTGGLGYGYTF; CDR3nt: TGTGCCAGCAGCTTGGAGAATACAGGGGGATTAGGGTATGGCTACACCTTC
d_gene: TRBD1; v_gene: TRBV5-1; abundance: .; j_gene: TRBJ2-3; CDR3aa: CASSLGTGANTDTQYF; CDR3nt: TGCGCCAGCAGCTTGGGTACAGGGGCAAACACAGATACGCAGTATTTT
d_gene: TRBD1; v_gene: TRBV15; abundance: many; j_gene: TRBJ2-7; CDR3aa: CATSSAGPRDRGTYEQYF; CDR3nt: TGTGCCACCAGCAGTGCCGGACCCCGGGACAGGGGAACCTACGAGCAGTACTTC
d_gene: .; v_gene: TRBV24-1; abundance: .; j_gene: TRBJ2-7; CDR3aa: CATSDVEGYEQYF; CDR3nt: TGTGCCACCAGTGACGTCGAGGGCTACGAGCAGTACTTC
d_gene: TRBD2; v_gene: TRBV7-8; abundance: .; j_gene: TRBJ2-5; CDR3aa: CASSTSGGPTLGETQYF; CDR3nt: TGTGCCAGCAGCACTAGCGGGGGGCCTACGTTAGGGGAGACCCAGTACTTC
d_gene: .; v_gene: TRBV15; abundance: .; j_gene: TRBJ2-3; CDR3aa: CATSRDRYPTDTQYF; CDR3nt: TGTGCCACCAGCAGAGATCGGTACCCCACAGATACGCAGTATTTT
d_gene: .; v_gene: TRBV28; abundance: .; j_gene: TRBJ2-1; CDR3aa: CASSSQGISIREQFF; CDR3nt: TGTGCCAGCAGTTCCCAGGGCATAAGTATCCGTGAGCAGTTCTTC
d_gene: .; v_gene: TRBV28; abundance: .; j_gene: TRBJ1-1; CDR3aa: CASRPWAEQGTEAFF; CDR3nt: TGTGCCAGCAGGCCTTGGGCTGAACAGGGCACTGAAGCTTTCTTT